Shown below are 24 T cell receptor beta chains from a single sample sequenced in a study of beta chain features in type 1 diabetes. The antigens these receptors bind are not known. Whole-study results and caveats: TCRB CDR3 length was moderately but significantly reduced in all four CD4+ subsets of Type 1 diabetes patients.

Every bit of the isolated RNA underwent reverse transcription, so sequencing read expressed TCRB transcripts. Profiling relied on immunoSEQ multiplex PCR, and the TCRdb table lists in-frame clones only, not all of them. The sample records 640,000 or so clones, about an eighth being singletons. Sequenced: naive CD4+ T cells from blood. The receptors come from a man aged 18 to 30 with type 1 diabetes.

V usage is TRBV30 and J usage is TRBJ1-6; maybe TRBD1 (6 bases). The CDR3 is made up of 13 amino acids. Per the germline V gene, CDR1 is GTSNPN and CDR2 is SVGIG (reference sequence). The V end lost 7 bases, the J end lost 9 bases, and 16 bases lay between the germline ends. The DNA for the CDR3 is TGTGCCTCCCCGGGACAAGGCCTTTCACCCCTCCACTTT. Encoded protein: CASPGQGLSPLHF. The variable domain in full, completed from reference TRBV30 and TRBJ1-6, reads SQTIHQWPATLVQPVGSPLSLECTVEGTSNPNLYWYRQAAGRGLQLLFYSVGIGQISSEVPQNLSASRPQDRQFILSSKKLLLSDSGFYLCASPGQGLSPLHFGNGTRLTVT.

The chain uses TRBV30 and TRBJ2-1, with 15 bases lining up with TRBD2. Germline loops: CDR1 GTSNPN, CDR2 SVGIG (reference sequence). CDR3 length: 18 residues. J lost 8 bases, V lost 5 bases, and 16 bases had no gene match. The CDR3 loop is CAWGLGTSGGTYTDEQFF. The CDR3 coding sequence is TGTGCCTGGGGCCTCGGGACTAGCGGGGGGACCTATACGGATGAGCAGTTCTTC.

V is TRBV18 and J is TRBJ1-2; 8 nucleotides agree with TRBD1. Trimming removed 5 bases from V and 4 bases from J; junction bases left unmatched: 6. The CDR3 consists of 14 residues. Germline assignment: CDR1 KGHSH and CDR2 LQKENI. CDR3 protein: CASSTRTGIYGYTF. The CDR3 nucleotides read TGTGCCAGCTCAACCCGGACAGGGATCTATGGCTACACCTTC.

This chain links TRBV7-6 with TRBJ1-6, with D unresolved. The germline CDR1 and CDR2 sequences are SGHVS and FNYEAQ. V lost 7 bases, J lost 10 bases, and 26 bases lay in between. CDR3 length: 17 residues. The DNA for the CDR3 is TGTGCCAGCACCCTGCTTGAGGCGGGCCGAGGGAGGTCACCCCTCCACTTT. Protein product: CASTLLEAGRGRSPLHF. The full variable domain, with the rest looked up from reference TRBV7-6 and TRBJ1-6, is GAGVSQSPRYKVTKRGQDVALRCDPISGHVSLYWYRQALGQGPEFLTYFNYEAQQDKSGLPNDRFSAERPEGSISTLTIQRTEQRDSAMYRCASTLLEAGRGRSPLHFGNGTRLTVT.

CDR3: CASSVVSTRTDTQYF. The CDR3 DNA is TGTGCCAGCAGCGTAGTAAGTACTCGAACAGATACGCAGTATTTT. The chain uses TRBV9 and TRBJ2-3; no clear D gene. CDR3 length equals 15 residues. V shed 0 bases and J shed 3 bases, with 11 bases lying between them. Germline CDR1 and CDR2: SGDLS and YYNGEE.

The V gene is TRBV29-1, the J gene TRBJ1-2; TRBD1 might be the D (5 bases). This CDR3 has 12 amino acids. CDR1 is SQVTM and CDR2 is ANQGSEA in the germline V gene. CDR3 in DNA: TGCAGTACTAGAACCGGGACCGGACCTAACACCTTC. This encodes CSTRTGTGPNTF.

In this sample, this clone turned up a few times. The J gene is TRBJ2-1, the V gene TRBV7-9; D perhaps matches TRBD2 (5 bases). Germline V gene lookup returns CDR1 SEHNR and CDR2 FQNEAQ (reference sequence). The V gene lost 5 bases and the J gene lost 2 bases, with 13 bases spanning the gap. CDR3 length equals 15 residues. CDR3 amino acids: CASSQRRETYNEQFF. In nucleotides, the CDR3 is TGTGCCAGCAGCCAGCGTAGGGAGACCTACAATGAGCAGTTCTTC.

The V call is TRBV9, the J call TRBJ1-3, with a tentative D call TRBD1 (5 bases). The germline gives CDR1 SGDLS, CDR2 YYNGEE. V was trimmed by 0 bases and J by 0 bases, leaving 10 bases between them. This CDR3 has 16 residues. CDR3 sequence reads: CASSVALRDSGNTIYF. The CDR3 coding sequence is TGTGCCAGCAGCGTAGCTCTCAGGGACTCTGGAAACACCATATATTTT. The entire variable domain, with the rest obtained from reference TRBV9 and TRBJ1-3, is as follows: DSGVTQTPKHLITATGQRVTLRCSPRSGDLSVYWYQQSLDQGLQFLIQYYNGEERAKGNILERFSAQQFPDLHSELNLSSLELGDSALYFCASSVALRDSGNTIYFGEGSWLTVV.

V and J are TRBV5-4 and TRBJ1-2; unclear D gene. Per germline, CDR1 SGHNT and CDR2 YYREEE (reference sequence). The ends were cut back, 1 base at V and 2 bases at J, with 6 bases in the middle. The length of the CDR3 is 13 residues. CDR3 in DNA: TGTGCCAGCAGCTTGCGAGGGAACTATGGCTACACCTTC. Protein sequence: CASSLRGNYGYTF. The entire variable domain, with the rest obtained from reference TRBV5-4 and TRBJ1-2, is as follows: ETGVTQSPTHLIKTRGQQVTLRCSSQSGHNTVSWYQQALGQGPQFIFQYYREEENGRGNFPPRFSGLQFPNYSSELNVNALELDDSALYLCASSLRGNYGYTFGSGTRLTVV.

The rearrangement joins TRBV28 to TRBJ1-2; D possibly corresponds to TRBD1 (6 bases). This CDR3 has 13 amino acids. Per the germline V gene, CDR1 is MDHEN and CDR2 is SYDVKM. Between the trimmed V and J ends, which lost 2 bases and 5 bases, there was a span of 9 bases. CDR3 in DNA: TGTGCCAGCAGTTTAGAAGGGGGTTATGGCTACACCTTC. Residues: CASSLEGGYGYTF.

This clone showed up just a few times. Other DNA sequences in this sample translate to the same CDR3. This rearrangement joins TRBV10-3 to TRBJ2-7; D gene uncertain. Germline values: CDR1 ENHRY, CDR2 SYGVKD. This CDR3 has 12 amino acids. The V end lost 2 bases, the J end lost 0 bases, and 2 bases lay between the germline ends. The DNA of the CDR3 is TGTGCCATCAGTGAGCGCTCCTACGAGCAGTACTTC. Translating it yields CAISERSYEQYF.

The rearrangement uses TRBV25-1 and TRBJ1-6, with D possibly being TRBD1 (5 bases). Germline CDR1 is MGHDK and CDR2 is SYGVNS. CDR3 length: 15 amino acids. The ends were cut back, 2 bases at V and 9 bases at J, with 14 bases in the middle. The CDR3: CASSEHLPGSSPLHF. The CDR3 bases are TGTGCCAGCAGTGAACATTTGCCAGGGAGTTCACCCCTCCACTTT.

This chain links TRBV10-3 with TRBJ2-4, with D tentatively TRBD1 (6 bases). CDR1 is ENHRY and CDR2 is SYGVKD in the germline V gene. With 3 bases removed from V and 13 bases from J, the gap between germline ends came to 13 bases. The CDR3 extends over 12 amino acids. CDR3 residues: CAISEDRTVQYF. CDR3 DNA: TGTGCCATCAGTGAAGACAGGACAGTGCAGTACTTC.

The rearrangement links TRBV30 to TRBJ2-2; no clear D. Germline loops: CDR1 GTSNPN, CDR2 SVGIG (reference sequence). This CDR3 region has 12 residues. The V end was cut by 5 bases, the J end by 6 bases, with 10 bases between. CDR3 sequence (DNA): TGTGCCTGGCTACCCGGACCCGGGGAGCTGTTTTTT. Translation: CAWLPGPGELFF.

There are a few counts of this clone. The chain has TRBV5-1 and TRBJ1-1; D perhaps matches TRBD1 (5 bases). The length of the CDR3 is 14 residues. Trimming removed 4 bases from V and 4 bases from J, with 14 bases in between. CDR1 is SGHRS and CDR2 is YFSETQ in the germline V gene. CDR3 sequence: CASSPRVSGTEAFF. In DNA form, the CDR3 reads TGCGCCAGCAGCCCCAGGGTGTCGGGCACTGAAGCTTTCTTT.

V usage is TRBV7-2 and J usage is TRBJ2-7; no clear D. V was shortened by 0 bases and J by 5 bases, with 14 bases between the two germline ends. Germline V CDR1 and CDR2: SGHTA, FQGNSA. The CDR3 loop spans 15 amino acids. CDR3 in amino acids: CASSLATGRRDEQYF. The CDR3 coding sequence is TGTGCCAGCAGCTTAGCTACGGGCCGAAGAGACGAGCAGTACTTC.

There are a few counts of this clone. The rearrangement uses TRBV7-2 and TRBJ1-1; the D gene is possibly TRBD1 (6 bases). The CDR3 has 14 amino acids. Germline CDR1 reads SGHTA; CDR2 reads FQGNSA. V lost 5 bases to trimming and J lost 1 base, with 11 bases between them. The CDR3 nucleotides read TGTGCCAGCAGCAAGAAACAGGGGAACACTGAAGCTTTCTTT. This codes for CASSKKQGNTEAFF.

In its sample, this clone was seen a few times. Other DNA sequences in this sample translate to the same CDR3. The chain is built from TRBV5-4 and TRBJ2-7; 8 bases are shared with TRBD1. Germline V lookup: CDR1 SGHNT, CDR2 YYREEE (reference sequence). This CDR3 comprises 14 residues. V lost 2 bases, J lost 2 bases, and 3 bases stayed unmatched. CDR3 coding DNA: TGTGCCAGCAGCTTAGGACAGGGAGCCTACGAGCAGTACTTC. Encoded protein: CASSLGQGAYEQYF.

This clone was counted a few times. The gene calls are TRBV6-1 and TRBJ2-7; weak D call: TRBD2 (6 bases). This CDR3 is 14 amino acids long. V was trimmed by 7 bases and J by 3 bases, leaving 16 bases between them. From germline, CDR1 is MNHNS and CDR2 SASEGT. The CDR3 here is CASIKGGVGYEQYF. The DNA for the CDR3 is TGTGCCAGCATCAAGGGCGGGGTAGGCTACGAGCAGTACTTC.

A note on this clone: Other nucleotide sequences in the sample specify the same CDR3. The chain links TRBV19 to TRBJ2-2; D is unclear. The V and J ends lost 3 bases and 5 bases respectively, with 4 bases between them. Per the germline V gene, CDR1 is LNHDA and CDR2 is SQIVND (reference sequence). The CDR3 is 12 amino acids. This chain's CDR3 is CASSMGTGELFF. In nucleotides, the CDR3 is TGTGCCAGTAGTATGGGGACCGGGGAGCTGTTTTTT.

The CDR3 sequence is CASSLVAGLKDYGYGYTF. For the CDR3, the DNA is TGCGCCAGCAGCCTAGTGGCTGGGTTGAAGGACTATGGCTATGGCTACACCTTC. The genes are TRBV4-1 and TRBJ1-2; D gene unclear. The ends were cut back, 4 bases at V and 4 bases at J, with 25 bases in the middle. The CDR3 loop spans 18 amino acids. CDR1 is MGHRA and CDR2 is YSYEKL in the germline V gene.

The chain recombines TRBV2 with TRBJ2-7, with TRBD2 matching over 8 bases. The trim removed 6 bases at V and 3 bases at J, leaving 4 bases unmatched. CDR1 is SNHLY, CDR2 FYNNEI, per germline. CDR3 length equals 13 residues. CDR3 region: CASRSGGDYEQYF. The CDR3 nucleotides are TGTGCCAGCAGAAGCGGGGGTGACTACGAGCAGTACTTC.

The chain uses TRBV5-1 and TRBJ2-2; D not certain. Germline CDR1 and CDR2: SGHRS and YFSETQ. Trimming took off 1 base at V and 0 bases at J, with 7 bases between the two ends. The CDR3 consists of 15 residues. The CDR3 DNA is TGCGCCAGCAGCTTGCGGGCCGCGAACACCGGGGAGCTGTTTTTT. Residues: CASSLRAANTGELFF.

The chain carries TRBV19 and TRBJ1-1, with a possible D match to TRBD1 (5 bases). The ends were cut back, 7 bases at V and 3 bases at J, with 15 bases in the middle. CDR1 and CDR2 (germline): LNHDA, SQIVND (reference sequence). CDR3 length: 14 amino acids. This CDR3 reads CASTLGQGYTEAFF. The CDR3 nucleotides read TGTGCCAGTACGCTTGGGCAGGGCTACACTGAAGCTTTCTTT.